These 20 T cell receptor beta chains share one sample of origin, sequenced in a study of T-cell reconstitution after alpha-beta-depleted transplantation in children. During its preparation, the TCRbeta library received unique molecular identifiers. TCRdb processed the PCR reads anew with MiXCR; each CDR3 protein has one entry. The data contain 300,000 to 400,000 distinct CDR3 sequences, about a sixth of them seen just once; the ten biggest clones take up 35% to 50%. Source: PBMCs, mostly from graft donor cells, taken 360 days after TCRalphabeta/CD19-depleted stem cell transplant. These receptors all come from a male patient aged 2 to 10 who had a stem cell transplant for acute lymphoblastic leukemia, so the T cells may come from the graft donor.

This clonotype was recorded a few times. A junction boundary mismatches the germline segment, possibly from a read error. The chain recombines TRBV12-3 or TRBV12-4 with TRBJ2-2, with D unresolved. The CDR3 runs 14 residues. The CDR3 protein is CASSLGAERRELFF. CDR3 DNA: TGTGCCAGCAGCTTAGGCGCCGAGAGAAGGGAGCTGTTTTTT.

The table lists this clonotype with a few counts. The rearrangement uses TRBV27 and TRBJ2-3; 9 nucleotides match TRBD1. The CDR3 is 19 residues long. Germline CDR1 and CDR2: MNHEY and SMNVEV (reference sequence). Trimming cost V 5 bases and J 1 base; bases outside gene matches: 16. This CDR3 is CASSPSPFRTGARTDTQYF. CDR3 nucleotide sequence: TGTGCCAGCAGTCCATCCCCCTTCCGGACAGGGGCCCGCACAGATACGCAGTATTTT.

The chain links TRBV5-1 to TRBJ1-1; 9 bases agree with TRBD1. The V gene's germline CDR1 is SGHRS and CDR2 YFSETQ. The CDR3 is made up of 16 amino acids. The V segment lost 2 bases and the J segment 0 bases; nucleotides outside the gene matches: 5. CDR3 protein: CASSLGQGMMNTEAFF. DNA of the CDR3: TGCGCCAGCAGCTTAGGACAGGGGATGATGAACACTGAAGCTTTCTTT. Together with reference TRBV5-1 and TRBJ1-1, the CDR3 gives the full variable domain: KAGVTQTPRYLIKTRGQQVTLSCSPISGHRSVSWYQQTPGQGLQFLFEYFSETQRNKGNFPGRFSGRQFSNSRSEMNVSTLELGDSALYLCASSLGQGMMNTEAFFGQGTRLTVV.

This chain uses TRBV19 with TRBJ1-1; a weak D match, TRBD1 (5 bases). Germline-derived CDR1 and CDR2 are LNHDA and SQIVND (reference sequence). The CDR3 has 13 amino acids. The V end was cut by 9 bases, the J end by 2 bases, with 13 bases between. DNA for the CDR3: TGTGCCAGCAAGGGACCAACTAACACTGAAGCTTTCTTT. It yields the protein CASKGPTNTEAFF. Together with reference TRBV19 and TRBJ1-1, the CDR3 gives the full variable domain: DGGITQSPKYLFRKEGQNVTLSCEQNLNHDAMYWYRQDPGQGLRLIYYSQIVNDFQKGDIAEGYSVSREKKESFPLTVTSAQKNPTAFYLCASKGPTNTEAFFGQGTRLTVV.

The chain carries TRBV4-2 and TRBJ2-1; no reliable D call. The CDR3 runs 14 residues. V was cut by 0 bases and J by 10 bases, with 13 bases left in between. Germline values: CDR1 LGHNA, CDR2 YNFKEQ. The CDR3 region is CASSQEGLGREQFF. Written as DNA, the CDR3 is TGTGCCAGCAGCCAAGAGGGCCTAGGACGAGAGCAGTTCTTC.

Only a few counts were recorded for this clonotype. V usage is TRBV7-8 and J usage is TRBJ2-5; 11 bases are a match to TRBD2. In germline, CDR1 is SGHVS, CDR2 FQNEAQ. V lost 1 base to trimming and J lost 0 bases; unmatched junction nucleotides: 1. The CDR3 extends over 16 amino acids. Written as DNA, the CDR3 is TGTGCCAGCAGCTTAGGACTAGCGGGGAACCAAGAGACCCAGTACTTC. Translating gives CASSLGLAGNQETQYF.

The chain joins TRBV7-9 to TRBJ2-1; 10 bases are a match to TRBD2. This CDR3 spans 15 amino acids. Trimming cost V 7 bases and J 5 bases; bases outside gene matches: 8. Germline loops: CDR1 SEHNR, CDR2 FQNEAQ (reference sequence). The chain's CDR3 is CASTSGGLADNEQFF. The CDR3 region has the DNA TGTGCCAGCACCTCTGGTGGACTAGCGGACAATGAGCAGTTCTTC.

This clonotype was detected a few times. The V gene is TRBV9, the J gene TRBJ2-5, with D uncertain. This CDR3 comprises 14 residues. In germline, CDR1 is SGDLS, CDR2 YYNGEE. V lost 0 bases, J lost 2 bases, and 8 bases lay in between. Here the CDR3 reads CASSVGPNQETQYF. CDR3 nucleotide sequence: TGTGCCAGCAGCGTAGGGCCGAATCAAGAGACCCAGTACTTC.

A few counts support this clonotype. This sequence joins TRBV7-2 and TRBJ2-7, with a weak D call TRBD2 (5 bases). V was shortened by 5 bases and J by 2 bases, with 13 bases between the two germline ends. This CDR3 has 14 residues. Per germline, CDR1 SGHTA and CDR2 FQGNSA. DNA of the CDR3: TGTGCCAGCAGCCTAGGATCGGGAACCTACGAGCAGTACTTC. Its protein product is CASSLGSGTYEQYF.

This chain connects TRBV6-1 to TRBJ2-4; D is unclear. There are 14 residues in the CDR3. V was shortened by 7 bases and J by 7 bases, with 17 bases between the two germline ends. The germline CDR1 and CDR2 sequences are MNHNS and SASEGT. In DNA form, the CDR3 reads TGTGCCAGCAAGAGGCTTGAGGTAGTTAACATTCAGTACTTC. This sequence encodes CASKRLEVVNIQYF.

The chain employs TRBV7-9 and TRBJ2-5; 10 nucleotides line up with TRBD2. V was pared by 11 bases and J by 9 bases, with 15 bases of the junction left unmatched. Per germline, CDR1 SEHNR and CDR2 FQNEAQ (reference sequence). The CDR3 sequence is 14 residues long. The CDR3 nucleotides are TGTGCCGCTTCACTAGCGGGGACACCTTCGGCCCAGTACTTC. Its translation: CAASLAGTPSAQYF.

The V call is TRBV28, the J call TRBJ2-7, with 7 bases identical to TRBD2. Trimming removed 2 bases from V and 2 bases from J; junction bases left unmatched: 6. Per germline, CDR1 MDHEN and CDR2 SYDVKM. The CDR3 extends over 15 amino acids. CDR3 DNA sequence: TGTGCCAGCAGTTTAGCGGGAGTTGGGGCCTACGAGCAGTACTTC. As protein: CASSLAGVGAYEQYF.

Ten or more counts support this clonotype. This chain connects TRBV5-8 to TRBJ1-5; D may be TRBD1 (6 bases). Germline V gene data show CDR1 as SGHTS and CDR2 as YDEGEE. V lost 2 bases to trimming and J lost 1 base, with 7 bases between them. The CDR3 sequence is 14 residues long. The CDR3 DNA follows: TGTGCCAGCAGCTTCACAGGGAGCAATCAGCCCCAGCATTTT. Translated, it gives CASSFTGSNQPQHF.

Concerning this clonotype itself: This may stem from a read error, because a much larger clone lies one nucleotide away. The gene calls are TRBV20-1 and TRBJ2-1; weak D call: TRBD1 (5 bases). Germline CDR1 reads DFQATT; CDR2 reads SNEGSKA (reference sequence). The CDR3 has 11 residues. In DNA form, the CDR3 reads TGCAGTGCTAGAGATGGGGTCAGGGATTTTTTC. Encoded protein: CSARDGVRDFF.

Only a few counts were recorded for this clonotype. The chain recombines TRBV7-9 with TRBJ2-5, with a weak D call TRBD2 (6 bases). The ends were cut back, 4 bases at V and 0 bases at J, with 12 bases in the middle. The CDR3 is 15 residues long. The germline gives CDR1 SEHNR, CDR2 FQNEAQ (reference sequence). CDR3 residues: CASSSGTPYQETQYF. The CDR3 bases are TGTGCCAGCAGCTCCGGGACTCCCTACCAAGAGACCCAGTACTTC.

This clonotype was counted at least ten times. The CDR3 reads CASSGDYGSPYNEQFF. The CDR3 DNA is TGTGCCAGCAGTGGGGACTACGGGAGCCCCTACAATGAGCAGTTCTTC. The rearrangement links TRBV27 to TRBJ2-1, with TRBD2 identical over 7 bases. The germline V gene has CDR1 MNHEY and CDR2 SMNVEV (reference sequence). The CDR3 totals 16 residues. V was clipped by 5 bases and J by 2 bases; unmatched bases: 9.

This clonotype was seen a handful of times. The CDR3 DNA reads TGCAGTGCTAGGGAGACGACTATTATGGTGGGCTACACCTTC. This translates into CSARETTIMVGYTF. The chain combines TRBV20-1 with TRBJ1-2, with no clear D. The germline V gene encodes CDR1 DFQATT and CDR2 SNEGSKA (reference sequence). This CDR3 contains 14 residues. V lost 3 bases and J lost 8, with 19 bases in between.

This clonotype was observed at least ten times. This chain uses TRBV28 with TRBJ2-5, with 10 positions matching TRBD1. There are 15 residues in the CDR3. V lost 11 bases, J lost 3 bases, and 12 bases stayed unmatched. Germline CDR1 reads MDHEN; CDR2 reads SYDVKM. In nucleotides, the CDR3 is TGTGCCGTCCGGGACAGGGGAGGTTTAAAAGAGACCCAGTACTTC. Its protein product is CAVRDRGGLKETQYF.

This clonotype was seen ten or more times. The chain links TRBV5-1 to TRBJ2-3; D perhaps matches TRBD2 (6 bases). Per the germline V gene, CDR1 is SGHRS and CDR2 is YFSETQ. The CDR3 has 14 residues. Trimming pared 4 bases from V and 5 bases from J, leaving 14 bases between. The CDR3 loop reads CASSPGVTRDTQYF. DNA of the CDR3: TGCGCCAGCAGCCCGGGAGTTACCCGAGATACGCAGTATTTT.

The V gene is TRBV29-1, the J gene TRBJ1-2; possibly TRBD1 for D (5 bases). CDR1 and CDR2 from the germline V gene are SQVTM and ANQGSEA. This CDR3 is built from 11 residues. Trimming pared 5 bases from V and 3 bases from J, leaving 7 bases between. CDR3: CSVPGYYGYTF. Written as DNA, the CDR3 is TGCAGCGTTCCAGGGTACTATGGCTACACCTTC.